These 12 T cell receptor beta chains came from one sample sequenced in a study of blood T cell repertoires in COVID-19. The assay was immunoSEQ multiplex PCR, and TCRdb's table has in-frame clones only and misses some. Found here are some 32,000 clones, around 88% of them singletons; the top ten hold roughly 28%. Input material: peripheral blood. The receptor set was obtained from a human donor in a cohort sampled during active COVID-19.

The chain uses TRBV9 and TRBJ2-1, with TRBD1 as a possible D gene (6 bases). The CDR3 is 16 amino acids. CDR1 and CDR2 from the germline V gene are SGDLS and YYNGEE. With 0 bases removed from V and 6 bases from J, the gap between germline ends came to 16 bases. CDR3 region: CASSVEARGWGNEQFF. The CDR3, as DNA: TGTGCCAGCAGCGTAGAAGCCAGGGGCTGGGGCAATGAGCAGTTCTTC.

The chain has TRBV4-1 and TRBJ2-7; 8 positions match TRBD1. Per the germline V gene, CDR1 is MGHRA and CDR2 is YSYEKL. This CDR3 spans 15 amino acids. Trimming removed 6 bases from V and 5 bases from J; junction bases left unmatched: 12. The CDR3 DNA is TGCGCCAGCAGAAAGAGTGCAGGGGGCTGGGACGAGCAGTACTTC. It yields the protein CASRKSAGGWDEQYF.

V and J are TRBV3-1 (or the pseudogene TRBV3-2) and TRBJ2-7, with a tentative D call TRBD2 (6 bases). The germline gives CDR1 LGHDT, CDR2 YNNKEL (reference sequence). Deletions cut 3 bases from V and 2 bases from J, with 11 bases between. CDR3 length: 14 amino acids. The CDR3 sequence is CASSHSGGPYEQYF. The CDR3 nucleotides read TGTGCCAGCAGCCATTCCGGGGGACCCTACGAGCAGTACTTC.

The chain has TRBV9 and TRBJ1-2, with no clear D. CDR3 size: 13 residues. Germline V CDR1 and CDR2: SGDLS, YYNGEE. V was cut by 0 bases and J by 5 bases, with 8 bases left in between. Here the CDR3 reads CASSVGVSYGYTF. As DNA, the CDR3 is TGTGCCAGCAGCGTAGGCGTGTCTTATGGCTACACCTTC.

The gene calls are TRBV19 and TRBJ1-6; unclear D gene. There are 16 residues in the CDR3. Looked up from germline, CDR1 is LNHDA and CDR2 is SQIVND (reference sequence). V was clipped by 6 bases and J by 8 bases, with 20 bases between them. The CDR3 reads CASSAPSGFGDSPLHF. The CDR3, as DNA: TGTGCCAGTAGCGCTCCCTCGGGGTTCGGGGATTCACCCCTCCACTTT.

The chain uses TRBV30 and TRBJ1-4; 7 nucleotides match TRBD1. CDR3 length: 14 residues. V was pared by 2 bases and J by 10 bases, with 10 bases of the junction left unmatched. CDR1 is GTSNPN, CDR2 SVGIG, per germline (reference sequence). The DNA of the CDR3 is TGTGCCTGGAGTCTCCGGGACAGTCGGGGAAAACTGTTTTTT. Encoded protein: CAWSLRDSRGKLFF. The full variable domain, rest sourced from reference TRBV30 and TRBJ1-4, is SQTIHQWPATLVQPVGSPLSLECTVEGTSNPNLYWYRQAAGRGLQLLFYSVGIGQISSEVPQNLSASRPQDRQFILSSKKLLLSDSGFYLCAWSLRDSRGKLFFGSGTQLSVL.

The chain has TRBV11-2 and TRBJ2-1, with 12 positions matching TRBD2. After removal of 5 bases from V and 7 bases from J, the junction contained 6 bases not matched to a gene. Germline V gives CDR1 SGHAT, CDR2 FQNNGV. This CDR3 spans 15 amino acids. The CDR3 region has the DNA TGTGCCAGCAGCGGACCGGGACTAGCGGGTAATGAGCAGTTCTTC. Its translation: CASSGPGLAGNEQFF. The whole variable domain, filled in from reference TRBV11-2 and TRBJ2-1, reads EAGVAQSPRYKIIEKRQSVAFWCNPISGHATLYWYQQILGQGPKLLIQFQNNGVVDDSQLPKDRFSAERLKGVDSTLKIQPAKLEDSAVYLCASSGPGLAGNEQFFGPGTRLTVL.

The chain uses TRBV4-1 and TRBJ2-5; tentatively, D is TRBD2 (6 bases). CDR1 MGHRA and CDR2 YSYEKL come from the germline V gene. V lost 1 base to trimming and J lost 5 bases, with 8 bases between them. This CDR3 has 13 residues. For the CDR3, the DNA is TGCGCCAGCAGCCAAGTTGGGGGGGAGACCCAGTACTTC. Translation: CASSQVGGETQYF.

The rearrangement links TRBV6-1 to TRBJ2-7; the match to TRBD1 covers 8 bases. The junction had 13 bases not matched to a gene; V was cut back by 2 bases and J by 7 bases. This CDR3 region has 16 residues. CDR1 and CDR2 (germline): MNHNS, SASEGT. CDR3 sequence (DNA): TGTGCCAGCAGTGAAATCGACAGGGGAAAGTGGGGGGAGCAGTACTTC. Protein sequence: CASSEIDRGKWGEQYF.

CDR3 nucleotides: TGTGCCAGCAGTAGGGGGACTAGGGTTAGCACAGATACGCAGTATTTT. This encodes CASSRGTRVSTDTQYF. V usage is TRBV27 and J usage is TRBJ2-3, with TRBD2 matching over 8 bases. The CDR3 has 16 amino acids. Losses at the gene ends were 5 bases for V and 0 bases for J; bases not matched to a gene: 7. CDR1 is MNHEY and CDR2 is SMNVEV in the germline V gene (reference sequence).

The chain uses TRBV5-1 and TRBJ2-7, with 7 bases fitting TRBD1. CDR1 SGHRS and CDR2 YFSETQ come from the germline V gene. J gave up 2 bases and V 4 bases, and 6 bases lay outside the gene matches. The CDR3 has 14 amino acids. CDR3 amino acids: CASSKDRRAYEQYF. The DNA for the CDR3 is TGCGCCAGCAGCAAGGACAGGAGAGCCTACGAGCAGTACTTC.

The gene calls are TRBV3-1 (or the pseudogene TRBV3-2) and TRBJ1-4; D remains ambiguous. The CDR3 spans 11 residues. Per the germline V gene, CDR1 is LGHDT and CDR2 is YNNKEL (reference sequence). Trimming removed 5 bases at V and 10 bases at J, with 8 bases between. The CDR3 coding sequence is TGTGCCAGCAGCACCAGAGGAAAACTGTTTTTT. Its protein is CASSTRGKLFF.